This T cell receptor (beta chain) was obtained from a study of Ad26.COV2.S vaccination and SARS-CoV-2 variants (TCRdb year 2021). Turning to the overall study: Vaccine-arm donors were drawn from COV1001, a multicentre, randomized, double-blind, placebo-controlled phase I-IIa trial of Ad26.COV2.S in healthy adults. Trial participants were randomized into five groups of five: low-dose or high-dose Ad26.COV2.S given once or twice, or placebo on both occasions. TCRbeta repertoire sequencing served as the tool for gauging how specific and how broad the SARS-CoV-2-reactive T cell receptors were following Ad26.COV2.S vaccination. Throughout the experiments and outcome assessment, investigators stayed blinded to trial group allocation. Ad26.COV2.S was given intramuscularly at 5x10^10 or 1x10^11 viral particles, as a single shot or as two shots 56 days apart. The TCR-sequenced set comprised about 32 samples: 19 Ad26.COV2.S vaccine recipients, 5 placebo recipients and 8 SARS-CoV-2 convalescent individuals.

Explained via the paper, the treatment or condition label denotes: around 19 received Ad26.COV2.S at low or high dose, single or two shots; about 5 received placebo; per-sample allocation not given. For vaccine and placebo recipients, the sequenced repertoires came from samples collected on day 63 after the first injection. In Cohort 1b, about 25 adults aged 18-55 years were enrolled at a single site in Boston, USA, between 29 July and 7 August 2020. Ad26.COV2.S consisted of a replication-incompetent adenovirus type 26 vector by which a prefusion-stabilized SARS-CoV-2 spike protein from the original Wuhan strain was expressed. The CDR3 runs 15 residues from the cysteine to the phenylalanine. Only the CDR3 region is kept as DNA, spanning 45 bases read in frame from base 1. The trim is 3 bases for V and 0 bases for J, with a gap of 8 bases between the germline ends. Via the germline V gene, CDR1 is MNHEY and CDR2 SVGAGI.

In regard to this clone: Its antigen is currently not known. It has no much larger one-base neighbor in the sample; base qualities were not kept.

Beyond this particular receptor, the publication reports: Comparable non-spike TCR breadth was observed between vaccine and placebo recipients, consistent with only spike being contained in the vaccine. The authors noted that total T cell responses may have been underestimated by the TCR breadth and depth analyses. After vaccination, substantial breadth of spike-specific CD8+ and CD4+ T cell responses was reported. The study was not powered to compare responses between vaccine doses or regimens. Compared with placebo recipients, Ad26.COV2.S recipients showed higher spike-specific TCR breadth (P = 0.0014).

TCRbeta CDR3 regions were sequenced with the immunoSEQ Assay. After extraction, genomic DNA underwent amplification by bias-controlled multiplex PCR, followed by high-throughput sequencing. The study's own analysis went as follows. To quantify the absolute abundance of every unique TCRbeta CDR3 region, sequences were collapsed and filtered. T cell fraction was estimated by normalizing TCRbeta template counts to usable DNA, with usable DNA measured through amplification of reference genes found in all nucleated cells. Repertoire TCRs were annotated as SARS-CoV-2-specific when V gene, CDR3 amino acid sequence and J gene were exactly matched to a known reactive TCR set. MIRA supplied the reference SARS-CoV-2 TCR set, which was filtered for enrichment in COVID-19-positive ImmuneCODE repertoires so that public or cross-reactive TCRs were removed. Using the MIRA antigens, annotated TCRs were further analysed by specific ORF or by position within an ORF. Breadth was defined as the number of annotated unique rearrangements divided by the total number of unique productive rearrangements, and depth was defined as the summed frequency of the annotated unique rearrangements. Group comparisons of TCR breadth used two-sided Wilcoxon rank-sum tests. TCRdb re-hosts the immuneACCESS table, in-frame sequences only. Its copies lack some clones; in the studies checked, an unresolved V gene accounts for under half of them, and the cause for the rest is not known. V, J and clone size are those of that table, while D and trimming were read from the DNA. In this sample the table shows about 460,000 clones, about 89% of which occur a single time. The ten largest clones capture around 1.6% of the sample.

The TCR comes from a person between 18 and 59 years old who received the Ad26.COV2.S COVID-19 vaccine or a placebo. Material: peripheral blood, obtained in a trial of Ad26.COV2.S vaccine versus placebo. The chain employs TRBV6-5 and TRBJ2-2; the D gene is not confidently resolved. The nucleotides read TGTGCCAGCAGTTATAGGCAGTCGAACACCGGGGAGCTGTTTTTT. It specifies CASSYRQSNTGELFF.